Below, 6 T cell receptor beta chains from the same sample are listed, as sequenced in a study of patients and donors after allogeneic stem cell transplantation. TCRdb called the RT-PCR reads again in MiXCR, with one record for every CDR3 protein. In the table there are roughly 40,000 distinct CDR3 sequences, roughly 30% of which are singletons. Sequences were obtained from blood, either unsorted or a sorted T cell fraction (not recorded which). The receptors stem from a human donor who was either an allogeneic HSCT recipient or a stem cell or donor lymphocyte infusion donor (not recorded which). It is not recorded whose cells these are; they may come from a transplant donor.

As regards this clonotype: The junction departs from germline at one end; a sequencing error may be responsible. J is TRBJ2-1 and V is TRBV7-9; the match to TRBD2 covers 9 bases. The V gene's germline CDR1 is SEHNR and CDR2 FQNEAQ (reference sequence). This CDR3 comprises 18 residues. The DNA of the CDR3 is TGTGCCAGCAGCTCCTCACCTGTGACTAGCGGATTACGGAATGAGCAGTCCTTC. Translated: CASSSSPVTSGLRNEQSF.

The chain joins TRBV20-1 to TRBJ2-3; D remains ambiguous. Germline values: CDR1 DFQATT, CDR2 SNEGSKA (reference sequence). The CDR3 is 10 amino acids. V lost 8 bases to trimming and J lost 7 bases, with 10 bases between them. The CDR3 is CSPPKNTQYF. CDR3 DNA: TGCAGTCCCCCCAAGAATACGCAGTATTTT.

This clonotype was seen more than once but under ten times. The chain recombines TRBV5-1 with TRBJ1-3; no definite D call. Trimming left V 7 bases short and J 0 bases short, with 5 bases between. In germline, CDR1 is SGHRS, CDR2 YFSETQ. This CDR3 has 12 residues. The CDR3 DNA reads TGCGCCAGCTTCGGCTCTGGAAACACCATATATTTT. Amino acid sequence: CASFGSGNTIYF.

This clonotype was picked up a small number of times. The chain is built from TRBV4-3 and TRBJ1-2, with D tentatively TRBD1 (5 bases). This CDR3 is built from 17 residues. Trimming shortened V by 1 base and J by 3 bases, and 18 bases separated the two germline ends. CDR1 is LGHNA, CDR2 YSLEER, per germline. The CDR3 coding sequence is TGCGCCAGCAGCCAAGCAGTGGGGGGACCTTCGCACTATGGCTACACCTTC. As protein: CASSQAVGGPSHYGYTF.

This chain uses TRBV6-2 or TRBV6-3 with TRBJ1-5, with TRBD1 identical over 7 bases. The CDR3 is 15 amino acids. V dropped 8 bases and J dropped 0; count of bases not matched to a gene: 7. Germline lookup yields CDR1 MNHEY and CDR2 SVGEGT. CDR3 bases: TGTGCCAGCTCTTCGACAGGGTTTAGCAATCAGCCCCAGCATTTT. Protein product: CASSSTGFSNQPQHF.

This clonotype was picked up a small number of times. The chain joins TRBV12-3 or TRBV12-4 to TRBJ1-2; D might be TRBD1 (5 bases). The CDR3 runs to 13 residues. The V and J ends lost 6 bases and 6 bases respectively, with 14 bases between them. In nucleotides, the CDR3 is TGTGCCAGCAGCCAGGGTATAATCCATGGCTACACCTTC. Protein sequence: CASSQGIIHGYTF.